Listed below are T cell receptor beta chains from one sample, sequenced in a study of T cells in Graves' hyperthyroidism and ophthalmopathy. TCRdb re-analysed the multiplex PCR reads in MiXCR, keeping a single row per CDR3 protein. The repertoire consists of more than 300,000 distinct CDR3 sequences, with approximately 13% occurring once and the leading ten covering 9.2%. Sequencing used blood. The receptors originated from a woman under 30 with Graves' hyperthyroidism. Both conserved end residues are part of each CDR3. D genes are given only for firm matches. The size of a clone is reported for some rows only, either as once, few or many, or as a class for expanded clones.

CDR3aa: CASIKSGLAGEQYF; CDR3nt: TGTGCCAGCATCAAGTCAGGACTAGCTGGGGAGCAGTACTTC; j_gene: TRBJ2-7; abundance: many; d_gene: TRBD2; v_gene: TRBV6-1
CDR3aa: CASSLSKGGLTEAFF; CDR3nt: TGTGCCAGCAGTTTATCGAAAGGGGGCTTGACTGAAGCTTTCTTT; j_gene: TRBJ1-1; abundance: many; d_gene: TRBD1; v_gene: TRBV27
CDR3aa: CASSLRGRVGEQYF; CDR3nt: TGTGCCAGCAGTTTAAGGGGGCGGGTAGGCGAGCAGTACTTC; j_gene: TRBJ2-7; abundance: few; d_gene: TRBD1; v_gene: TRBV27
CDR3aa: CPSSYSTARAQETQYF; CDR3nt: TGTCCCAGCAGTTACTCGACCGCCAGGGCGCAAGAGACCCAGTACTTC; j_gene: TRBJ2-5; abundance: .; d_gene: .; v_gene: TRBV6-2/TRBV6-3
CDR3aa: CTSSSTRLAGWGSSYNEQFF; CDR3nt: TGTACCAGTAGTAGCACCCGACTAGCGGGGTGGGGGAGCTCCTACAATGAGCAGTTCTTC; j_gene: TRBJ2-1; abundance: .; d_gene: TRBD2; v_gene: TRBV19
CDR3aa: CASSLQGGDQPQHF; CDR3nt: TGTGCCAGCAGCTTACAGGGTGGAGATCAGCCCCAGCATTTT; j_gene: TRBJ1-5; abundance: few; d_gene: .; v_gene: TRBV7-2
CDR3aa: CSARDGRASTDTQYF; CDR3nt: TGCAGTGCTAGAGATGGGAGGGCGAGCACGGATACGCAGTATTTT; j_gene: TRBJ2-3; abundance: many; d_gene: TRBD2; v_gene: TRBV20-1
CDR3aa: CASGAGYGYTF; CDR3nt: TGTGCCAGCGGGGCAGGGTATGGCTACACCTTC; j_gene: TRBJ1-2; abundance: few; d_gene: .; v_gene: TRBV6-1
CDR3aa: CASTPTGANVLTF; CDR3nt: TGTGCCAGTACCCCTACCGGGGCCAACGTCCTGACTTTC; j_gene: TRBJ2-6; abundance: few; d_gene: .; v_gene: TRBV19
CDR3aa: CSASGVSGSGETQYF; CDR3nt: TGCAGTGCTAGTGGGGTTAGCGGGAGTGGGGAGACCCAGTACTTC; j_gene: TRBJ2-5; abundance: many; d_gene: TRBD2; v_gene: TRBV20-1
CDR3aa: CSARESGRWEKLFF; CDR3nt: TGCAGTGCTAGAGAGTCTGGCCGATGGGAAAAACTGTTTTTT; j_gene: TRBJ1-4; abundance: many; d_gene: .; v_gene: TRBV20-1
CDR3aa: CASGTSGWNNEQFF; CDR3nt: TGTGCCAGCGGGACTAGCGGATGGAACAATGAGCAGTTCTTC; j_gene: TRBJ2-1; abundance: .; d_gene: TRBD2; v_gene: TRBV19
CDR3aa: CASSLGGVVSDTQYF; CDR3nt: TGTGCCAGTAGCCTCGGCGGGGTAGTCTCAGATACGCAGTATTTT; j_gene: TRBJ2-3; abundance: .; d_gene: .; v_gene: TRBV19
CDR3aa: CASSLYHGYTF; CDR3nt: TGTGCCAGCAGCTTGTACCATGGCTACACCTTC; j_gene: TRBJ1-2; abundance: many; d_gene: .; v_gene: TRBV5-5
CDR3aa: CASSIDIDPGQPQHF; CDR3nt: TGTGCCAGCAGCATCGATATTGATCCGGGTCAGCCCCAGCATTTT; j_gene: TRBJ1-5; abundance: many; d_gene: .; v_gene: TRBV2
CDR3aa: CASSYVKKGERETQYF; CDR3nt: TGTGCCAGCAGTTACGTCAAGAAGGGAGAGAGGGAGACCCAGTACTTC; j_gene: TRBJ2-5; abundance: many; d_gene: .; v_gene: TRBV6-2/TRBV6-3
CDR3aa: CASSVRQGANSYEQYF; CDR3nt: TGTGCCAGCAGTGTGAGACAGGGGGCGAACTCCTACGAGCAGTACTTC; j_gene: TRBJ2-7; abundance: many; d_gene: TRBD1; v_gene: TRBV12-3/TRBV12-4
CDR3aa: CASSLDRETLYGYTF; CDR3nt: TGTGCCAGCAGTCTGGACCGGGAGACACTCTATGGCTACACCTTC; j_gene: TRBJ1-2; abundance: many; d_gene: .; v_gene: TRBV28
CDR3aa: CASSLGTGWTAFF; CDR3nt: TGTGCCAGCAGCTTAGGGACAGGGTGGACCGCTTTCTTT; j_gene: TRBJ1-1; abundance: many; d_gene: TRBD1; v_gene: TRBV13
CDR3aa: CASSDSPGEGNEQFF; CDR3nt: TGTGCCAGCAGTGACTCGCCGGGGGAAGGGAATGAGCAGTTCTTC; j_gene: TRBJ2-1; abundance: few; d_gene: .; v_gene: TRBV6-4
CDR3aa: CATSEPGTEKQETQYF; CDR3nt: TGTGCCACCAGTGAACCGGGGACAGAAAAACAAGAGACCCAGTACTTC; j_gene: TRBJ2-5; abundance: .; d_gene: TRBD1; v_gene: TRBV24-1
CDR3aa: CASSFHNQPQHF; CDR3nt: TGTGCCAGCAGTTTTCATAATCAGCCCCAGCATTTT; j_gene: TRBJ1-5; abundance: many; d_gene: .; v_gene: TRBV6-2/TRBV6-3
CDR3aa: CASQELPQYF; CDR3nt: TGTGCCAGCCAGGAGTTGCCGCAGTATTTT; j_gene: TRBJ2-3; abundance: many; d_gene: .; v_gene: TRBV2
CDR3aa: CASTLAGGGTDTQYF; CDR3nt: TGTGCCAGCACCCTAGCGGGAGGAGGGACAGATACGCAGTATTTT; j_gene: TRBJ2-3; abundance: .; d_gene: TRBD2; v_gene: TRBV9
CDR3aa: CASSLAQGASLFF; CDR3nt: TGTGCCAGCAGCTTAGCACAGGGGGCCTCACTGTTTTTT; j_gene: TRBJ1-4; abundance: few; d_gene: TRBD1; v_gene: TRBV7-8
CDR3aa: CATSRETPNTNQPQHF; CDR3nt: TGTGCCACCAGCAGAGAGACACCAAACACTAATCAGCCCCAGCATTTT; j_gene: TRBJ1-5; abundance: few; d_gene: .; v_gene: TRBV15
CDR3aa: CSARGGRREQGYNEQFF; CDR3nt: TGCAGTGCTCGGGGGGGTAGGCGGGAGCAGGGCTACAATGAGCAGTTCTTC; j_gene: TRBJ2-1; abundance: few; d_gene: TRBD2; v_gene: TRBV20-1
CDR3aa: CASSSAYTEVGETQYF; CDR3nt: TGTGCCAGCAGTTCGGCTTATACGGAGGTAGGGGAGACCCAGTACTTC; j_gene: TRBJ2-5; abundance: many; d_gene: .; v_gene: TRBV6-2/TRBV6-3
CDR3aa: CASSLELASLLSYEQYF; CDR3nt: TGTGCCAGCAGTTTGGAGCTAGCGAGTTTGCTTTCCTACGAGCAGTACTTC; j_gene: TRBJ2-7; abundance: many; d_gene: .; v_gene: TRBV28
CDR3aa: CASSDRASGMGELFF; CDR3nt: TGTGCCAGCAGCGACCGGGCTAGCGGGATGGGGGAGCTGTTTTTT; j_gene: TRBJ2-2; abundance: few; d_gene: TRBD2; v_gene: TRBV7-2
CDR3aa: CASSTTSGNEQFF; CDR3nt: TGTGCCAGCAGTACGACTAGCGGGAATGAGCAGTTCTTC; j_gene: TRBJ2-1; abundance: many; d_gene: TRBD2; v_gene: TRBV6-1
CDR3aa: CASSPQGPDTIYF; CDR3nt: TGTGCCAGCAGCCCTCAGGGTCCGGACACCATATATTTT; j_gene: TRBJ1-3; abundance: .; d_gene: .; v_gene: TRBV7-9
CDR3aa: CASTTPGDSGRNEQFF; CDR3nt: TGTGCCAGTACAACCCCAGGGGATAGCGGGAGGAATGAGCAGTTCTTC; j_gene: TRBJ2-1; abundance: many; d_gene: TRBD2; v_gene: TRBV7-9
CDR3aa: CASSLDLGDSDSYEQYF; CDR3nt: TGTGCCAGCAGCTTAGATCTAGGGGACAGTGACTCCTACGAGCAGTACTTC; j_gene: TRBJ2-7; abundance: many; d_gene: TRBD1; v_gene: TRBV11-2
CDR3aa: CASSFDGVGETQYF; CDR3nt: TGCGCCAGCAGCTTTGATGGTGTCGGAGAGACCCAGTACTTC; j_gene: TRBJ2-5; abundance: .; d_gene: .; v_gene: TRBV5-1
CDR3aa: CASSLAVSTYEQYF; CDR3nt: TGTGCCAGCAGCTTGGCCGTCTCCACCTACGAGCAGTACTTC; j_gene: TRBJ2-7; abundance: many; d_gene: .; v_gene: TRBV5-5
CDR3aa: CANSPTANSNEKLFF; CDR3nt: TGCGCCAACAGCCCGACGGCCAACAGTAATGAAAAACTGTTTTTT; j_gene: TRBJ1-4; abundance: .; d_gene: .; v_gene: TRBV5-1
CDR3aa: CATIGLAGDEQFF; CDR3nt: TGTGCCACCATAGGACTAGCGGGCGATGAGCAGTTCTTC; j_gene: TRBJ2-1; abundance: .; d_gene: TRBD2; v_gene: TRBV10-3
CDR3aa: CASSYHTGNTEAFF; CDR3nt: TGTGCCAGCAGTTACCATACTGGGAACACTGAAGCTTTCTTT; j_gene: TRBJ1-1; abundance: .; d_gene: .; v_gene: TRBV2
CDR3aa: CASSLPLAGSANEQFF; CDR3nt: TGTGCCAGCAGTTTACCCCTAGCGGGATCCGCCAATGAGCAGTTCTTC; j_gene: TRBJ2-1; abundance: many; d_gene: TRBD2; v_gene: TRBV28
CDR3aa: CSASRTGDQPQHF; CDR3nt: TGCAGTGCCTCCAGGACAGGAGATCAGCCCCAGCATTTT; j_gene: TRBJ1-5; abundance: many; d_gene: TRBD1; v_gene: TRBV20-1
CDR3aa: CASSLSRTALNTEAFF; CDR3nt: TGTGCCAGCAGTTTAAGCCGGACGGCCCTGAACACTGAAGCTTTCTTT; j_gene: TRBJ1-1; abundance: many; d_gene: .; v_gene: TRBV27
CDR3aa: CASSGNSNEQYF; CDR3nt: TGTGCCAGCAGCGGAAATTCCAACGAGCAGTACTTC; j_gene: TRBJ2-7; abundance: few; d_gene: .; v_gene: TRBV9
CDR3aa: CASRFRGGNTIYF; CDR3nt: TGTGCCAGCAGATTCAGGGGGGGAAACACCATATATTTT; j_gene: TRBJ1-3; abundance: many; d_gene: TRBD1; v_gene: TRBV7-8
CDR3aa: CASSPDKNNEQFF; CDR3nt: TGTGCCAGCTCACCGGACAAGAACAATGAGCAGTTCTTC; j_gene: TRBJ2-1; abundance: .; d_gene: .; v_gene: TRBV18
CDR3aa: CASSYLTGTSVARSEQYF; CDR3nt: TGTGCCAGCAGCTACCTCACCGGGACTAGCGTAGCTAGGAGCGAGCAGTACTTC; j_gene: TRBJ2-7; abundance: many; d_gene: TRBD2; v_gene: TRBV6-1